This is a list of T cell receptor beta chains from one sample in a study of radiotherapy plus CTLA-4 blockade in lung cancer. Produced via immunoSEQ multiplex PCR; TCRdb's table is partial and in-frame only. The data contain 55,000 to 80,000 clones, about nine tenths of them seen just once; the ten biggest clones take up roughly two fifths. The input for sequencing was peripheral blood, taken from a patient treated with radiotherapy plus ipilimumab. These receptor sequences come from a human donor with non-small cell lung cancer that progressed on radiotherapy plus ipilimumab. The CDR3 runs from the conserved cysteine through the conserved F or W. A D gene is named only where the DNA matches it firmly. Rows may omit the clone size; those that give it use once, few, many or a size class.

>TRBV5-1|TRBD1|TRBJ1-4|-
TGCGCCAGCAGCGGAGGACAGGGCGTGGGGGAAAAACTGTTTTTT
CASSGGQGVGEKLFF
>TRBV28|TRBD1|TRBJ1-1|-
TGTGCCAGCAGTGAGACGGGACAGGGGTTGACTGAAGCTTTCTTT
CASSETGQGLTEAFF
>TRBV28|TRBD1|TRBJ2-7|-
TGTGCCAGCAGTTTGGACAGGGTAAAGTCGCAGCAGTACTTC
CASSLDRVKSQQYF
>TRBV5-4|-|TRBJ1-1|-
TGTGCCAGCAGCCGCAGAGACACTGAAGCTTTCTTT
CASSRRDTEAFF
>TRBV9|-|TRBJ2-7|-
TGTGCCAGCAGCGTAGGAGGCAGCCGCTACGAGCAGTACTTC
CASSVGGSRYEQYF
>TRBV30|TRBD1|TRBJ1-2|-
TGTGCCTGGAGTGACACAGGGGGCGGATATGGCTACACCTTC
CAWSDTGGGYGYTF
>TRBV10-3|TRBD1|TRBJ1-5|-
TGTGCCATCAGTGAGTCCCCGACAGGGGGCAATCAGCCCCAGCATTTT
CAISESPTGGNQPQHF
>TRBV6-5|TRBD2|TRBJ2-3|-
TGTGCCAGCAGTTACCTAGCGGGGGAACGCACAGATACGCAGTATTTT
CASSYLAGERTDTQYF
>TRBV27|TRBD2|TRBJ2-1|-
TGTGCCAGCAGTATCGGACTAGCGGGAGCCAATGAGCAGTTCTTC
CASSIGLAGANEQFF
>TRBV6-5|-|TRBJ2-1|-
TGTGCCAGCAGCCGGGCGGGACTCTCCTACAATGAGCAGTTCTTC
CASSRAGLSYNEQFF
>TRBV5-6|TRBD1|TRBJ1-3|few
TGTGCCAGCAGCTCCGGGACAGGGGTCGGAAACACCATATATTTT
CASSSGTGVGNTIYF
>TRBV28|-|TRBJ2-5|-
TGTGCCAGCAGTTGGAACCCGAAGACCCAGTACTTC
CASSWNPKTQYF
>TRBV6-1|TRBD1|TRBJ2-2|-
TGTGCCAGCAGTGAAAAGGCAGGGGGCACCGGGGAGCTGTTTTTT
CASSEKAGGTGELFF
>TRBV4-2|TRBD2|TRBJ2-7|-
TGTGCCAGCAGCCAACAATCTAGCGGCTACTACGAGCAGTACTTC
CASSQQSSGYYEQYF
>TRBV5-1|TRBD1|TRBJ2-7|-
TGCGCCAGCAGCTTGGGTTCAGGGGGCGGCTACGAGCAGTACTTC
CASSLGSGGGYEQYF
>TRBV7-2|-|TRBJ2-1|-
TGTGCCAGCAGCTTGGGGCAGAGCGAGCAGTTCTTC
CASSLGQSEQFF
>TRBV7-8|-|TRBJ2-5|-
TGTGCCAGCAGCAAGTTCCAGACACCAGAGACCCAGTACTTC
CASSKFQTPETQYF
>TRBV9|-|TRBJ2-4|-
TGTGCCAGCAGCGTAGAGTTAGGGTCCATTCAGTACTTC
CASSVELGSIQYF
>TRBV7-8|-|TRBJ1-1|-
TGTGCCAGCAGCGCGAGAGGGGGCACTGAAGCTTTCTTT
CASSARGGTEAFF
>TRBV28|TRBD1|TRBJ2-7|-
TGTGCCAGCAGTTTTGAACCGGGACAGGGCACTCTCGAGCAGTACTTC
CASSFEPGQGTLEQYF
>TRBV28|-|TRBJ1-2|-
TGTGCCAGCAGTGTTCTGGGAGGGATTGGCTACACCTTC
CASSVLGGIGYTF
>TRBV4-1|TRBD1|TRBJ2-1|-
TGCGCCAGCAGCCAAGAACAATCAGGGGGCGGTTCCCATGAGCAGTTCTTC
CASSQEQSGGGSHEQFF
>TRBV19|TRBD2|TRBJ2-1|-
TGTGCCAGTACCCTCAGCGGGAGCGGGCGGAATGAGCAGTTCTTC
CASTLSGSGRNEQFF
>TRBV27|TRBD2|TRBJ2-1|-
TGTGCCAGCACCCAGGGGCTAGCGGGAGGCAATGAGCAGTTCTTC
CASTQGLAGGNEQFF
>TRBV7-8|-|TRBJ1-4|-
TGTGCCAGCAGGGGGACTAATGAAAAACTGTTTTTT
CASRGTNEKLFF
>TRBV5-6|-|TRBJ2-7|-
TGTGCCAGCAGTCGAGAGGGGCCTAGTATCTACGAGCAGTACTTC
CASSREGPSIYEQYF